One sample yielded the 32 T cell receptor beta chains listed below, sequenced in a study of blood T cell repertoires in COVID-19. Some clones are missing from TCRdb's copy, which holds only in-frame ones; the method was immunoSEQ multiplex PCR. The data contain roughly 220,000 clones, 80% of them singletons. The material sequenced was peripheral blood. All receptors come from a woman in her 70s with acute or convalescent COVID-19.

This clone has just one count. The gene calls are TRBV6-5 and TRBJ2-7; TRBD1 aligns across 9 bases. The CDR3 runs to 15 residues. The germline V gene encodes CDR1 MNHEY and CDR2 SVGAGI. V trimming: 6 bases; J trimming: 2 bases; junction bases outside the gene matches: 8. CDR3 nucleotide sequence: TGTGCCAGCAGGGCAGGGACAGGGAACACCTACGAGCAGTACTTC. Its protein is CASRAGTGNTYEQYF.

The V and J genes are TRBV7-6 and TRBJ1-1; no clear D. V was trimmed by 1 base and J by 0 bases, leaving 18 bases between them. CDR3 size: 18 residues. The germline CDR1 and CDR2 sequences are SGHVS and FNYEAQ. CDR3 nucleotides: TGTGCCAGCAGCTTAGTTTTGGCAGTTGGTCTGATGAACACTGAAGCTTTCTTT. This sequence encodes CASSLVLAVGLMNTEAFF.

The rearrangement uses TRBV28 and TRBJ1-3; D is perhaps TRBD1 (6 bases). The germline CDR1 and CDR2 sequences are MDHEN and SYDVKM. The V and J ends lost 2 bases and 0 bases respectively, with 8 bases between them. This CDR3 spans 15 amino acids. CDR3 protein: CASSLKGGSGNTIYF. The CDR3 nucleotides are TGTGCCAGCAGTTTAAAAGGGGGCTCTGGAAACACCATATATTTT.

The CDR3 nucleotides are TGTGCCAGCAGCCTCCAGGGTGGGGCCAACGTCCTGACTTTC. Translating it yields CASSLQGGANVLTF. This chain uses TRBV5-6 with TRBJ2-6; D is perhaps TRBD1 (5 bases). The germline CDR1 and CDR2 sequences are SGHDT and YYEEEE. V was trimmed by 4 bases and J by 3 bases, leaving 8 bases between them. The CDR3 runs to 14 residues. The whole variable domain, filled in from reference TRBV5-6 and TRBJ2-6, reads DAGVTQSPTHLIKTRGQQVTLRCSPKSGHDTVSWYQQALGQGPQFIFQYYEEEERQRGNFPDRFSGHQFPNYSSELNVNALLLGDSALYLCASSLQGGANVLTFGAGSRLTVL.

This sequence joins TRBV4-1 and TRBJ2-7; 8 nucleotides line up with TRBD2. The junction had 6 bases not matched to a gene; V was cut back by 5 bases and J by 0 bases. CDR3 length: 15 amino acids. Germline CDR1 is MGHRA and CDR2 is YSYEKL. CDR3 amino acids: CASSISGTSSYEQYF. CDR3 sequence (DNA): TGCGCCAGCAGCATTAGCGGGACTAGCTCCTACGAGCAGTACTTC.

The rearrangement links TRBV19 to TRBJ2-7, with D possibly TRBD2 on 7 matching bases. Trimming shortened V by 1 base and J by 0 bases, and 16 bases separated the two germline ends. The V gene's germline CDR1 is LNHDA and CDR2 SQIVND (reference sequence). The CDR3 is made up of 17 amino acids. CDR3 amino acids: CASSIGKKGEGSYEQYF. Written as DNA, the CDR3 is TGTGCCAGTAGTATAGGAAAAAAGGGGGAGGGCTCCTACGAGCAGTACTTC.

This clone was observed a single time. This chain connects TRBV19 to TRBJ1-6; 7 nucleotides line up with TRBD1. CDR3 length equals 15 residues. Per germline, CDR1 LNHDA and CDR2 SQIVND (reference sequence). V dropped 0 bases and J dropped 7; count of bases not matched to a gene: 3. The CDR3 sequence: CASSIDQGENSPLHF. For the CDR3, the DNA is TGTGCCAGTAGTATAGATCAGGGGGAGAATTCACCCCTCCACTTT.

This clone showed up many times. This chain uses TRBV7-8 with TRBJ1-2; 10 positions match TRBD1. CDR1 and CDR2 from the germline V gene are SGHVS and FQNEAQ. The CDR3 contains 18 residues. The V gene end was trimmed by 2 bases and the J gene end by 4 bases; junction bases not matched to a gene: 13. The chain's CDR3 is CASSLWSRMGTGAYGYTF. DNA of the CDR3: TGTGCCAGCAGCTTATGGAGTAGAATGGGGACAGGGGCCTATGGCTACACCTTC. The variable domain in full, completed from reference TRBV7-8 and TRBJ1-2, reads GAGVSQSPRYKVAKRGQDVALRCDPISGHVSLFWYQQALGQGPEFLTYFQNEAQLDKSGLPSDRFFAERPEGSVSTLKIQRTQQEDSAVYLCASSLWSRMGTGAYGYTFGSGTRLTVV.

V gene TRBV5-1 combines with J gene TRBJ1-2; D is undetermined. CDR1 and CDR2 (germline): SGHRS, YFSETQ. V was trimmed by 1 base and J by 4 bases, leaving 8 bases between them. The CDR3 covers 13 residues. In DNA form, the CDR3 reads TGCGCCAGCAGCTTGTTCAGTGGCTATGGCTACACCTTC. Translation: CASSLFSGYGYTF. Together with reference TRBV5-1 and TRBJ1-2, the CDR3 gives the full variable domain: KAGVTQTPRYLIKTRGQQVTLSCSPISGHRSVSWYQQTPGQGLQFLFEYFSETQRNKGNFPGRFSGRQFSNSRSEMNVSTLELGDSALYLCASSLFSGYGYTFGSGTRLTVV.

This clone was seen a few times. The rearrangement links TRBV19 to TRBJ2-1; D remains ambiguous. The germline V gene has CDR1 LNHDA and CDR2 SQIVND (reference sequence). The CDR3 is 17 amino acids. V lost 1 base and J lost 4, with 17 bases in between. The DNA of the CDR3 is TGTGCCAGTAGTATAGGGGCCCCAGTCTTTGGTTACAATGAGCAGTTCTTC. Translated: CASSIGAPVFGYNEQFF.

In this sample, this clone turned up a few times. This chain connects TRBV7-8 to TRBJ2-1; 11 nucleotides match TRBD2. The CDR3 consists of 15 residues. Germline CDR1 and CDR2: SGHVS and FQNEAQ. Trimming at V came to 5 bases and at J to 4 bases, leaving 4 bases not matched to a gene. The CDR3 bases are TGTGCCAGCAGCCCGGGACTAGCGGTTTACAATGAGCAGTTCTTC. It specifies CASSPGLAVYNEQFF.

This rearrangement joins TRBV20-1 to TRBJ2-1; a weak D match, TRBD2 (6 bases). Germline loops: CDR1 DFQATT, CDR2 SNEGSKA (reference sequence). V gave up 3 bases and J gave up 0 bases, with 12 bases separating them. CDR3 length equals 15 residues. Here the CDR3 DNA reads TGCAGTGCTAGTTTTGGAGGGCTCTCCTACAATGAGCAGTTCTTC. Translating it yields CSASFGGLSYNEQFF.

This clone showed up just once. This rearrangement joins TRBV10-3 to TRBJ2-3, with 16 bases lining up with TRBD2. After removal of 7 bases from V and 5 bases from J, the junction contained 6 bases not matched to a gene. Germline V gives CDR1 ENHRY, CDR2 SYGVKD. This CDR3 region has 16 residues. This CDR3 is CAIKTGTSGGGDTQYF. The CDR3 DNA is TGTGCCATCAAGACCGGGACTAGCGGGGGGGGAGATACGCAGTATTTT.

V gene TRBV4-2 combines with J gene TRBJ1-5; TRBD1 aligns across 8 bases. The CDR3 contains 15 residues. The J segment lost 2 bases and the V segment lost 3 bases, leaving 3 bases of the junction unmatched. Germline CDR1 and CDR2: LGHNA and YNFKEQ. The CDR3 sequence: CASSQTGQGNQPQHF. DNA of the CDR3: TGTGCCAGCAGCCAGACGGGACAGGGCAATCAGCCCCAGCATTTT.

The V and J genes are TRBV3-1 (or the pseudogene TRBV3-2) and TRBJ1-1, with 8 bases matching TRBD1. J gave up 0 bases and V 4 bases, and 1 base lay outside the gene matches. The length of the CDR3 is 14 residues. The V gene's germline CDR1 is LGHDT and CDR2 YNNKEL (reference sequence). In DNA, the CDR3 is TGTGCCAGCAGCCGACAGGGGATGAACACTGAAGCTTTCTTT. Its translation is CASSRQGMNTEAFF.

The sample holds a few counts of this clone. The V gene is TRBV27, the J gene TRBJ2-2; TRBD1 aligns across 7 bases. V dropped 6 bases and J dropped 4; count of bases not matched to a gene: 2. The CDR3 has 13 residues. CDR1 MNHEY and CDR2 SMNVEV come from the germline V gene (reference sequence). The CDR3 loop is CASRRTGTGELFF. The CDR3, as DNA: TGTGCCAGCAGGCGGACAGGCACCGGGGAGCTGTTTTTT.

The chain recombines TRBV7-6 with TRBJ2-7, with 10 positions matching TRBD2. This CDR3 comprises 14 residues. Germline CDR1 and CDR2: SGHVS and FNYEAQ. The trim removed 7 bases at V and 3 bases at J, leaving 6 bases unmatched. CDR3 loop: CASTPLAGDYEQYF. The DNA for the CDR3 is TGTGCCAGCACCCCCCTAGCGGGAGACTACGAGCAGTACTTC.

The chain uses TRBV20-1 and TRBJ2-1; D uncertain. The CDR3 runs to 11 residues. Per germline, CDR1 DFQATT and CDR2 SNEGSKA (reference sequence). V lost 8 bases to trimming and J lost 5 bases, with 10 bases between them. The CDR3 protein is CSHSGNNEQFF. Written as DNA, the CDR3 is TGCAGTCATTCGGGTAACAATGAGCAGTTCTTC.

This chain connects TRBV18 to TRBJ1-2; D is perhaps TRBD1 (6 bases). The CDR3 covers 18 residues. Germline V CDR1 and CDR2: KGHSH, LQKENI. V was shortened by 1 base and J by 5 bases, with 23 bases between the two germline ends. DNA of the CDR3: TGTGCCAGCTCACCACAGATGGCGTCAGGGGCGCTCCCGTATGGCTACACCTTC. Amino acids: CASSPQMASGALPYGYTF.

This clone has a single count. V is TRBV30 and J is TRBJ1-5, with D possibly TRBD1 on 6 matching bases. The CDR3 extends over 13 amino acids. Trimming cost V 1 base and J 5 bases, with 9 bases left between them. The germline V gene has CDR1 GTSNPN and CDR2 SVGIG (reference sequence). CDR3: CAWSEAGDQPQHF. The CDR3, as DNA: TGTGCCTGGAGTGAGGCAGGGGATCAGCCCCAGCATTTT.

V usage is TRBV18 and J usage is TRBJ1-2, with D possibly TRBD1 on 5 matching bases. CDR1 and CDR2 from the germline V gene are KGHSH and LQKENI. This CDR3 comprises 17 residues. V lost 0 bases and J 6 bases, leaving 20 bases between the germline ends. The CDR3 nucleotides are TGTGCCAGCTCACCACCAGGTTCTTTTCCGGGAGGGGATGGCTACACCTTC. This codes for CASSPPGSFPGGDGYTF.

The gene calls are TRBV5-1 and TRBJ2-3; the match to TRBD2 covers 14 bases. This CDR3 has 16 amino acids. Germline assignment: CDR1 SGHRS and CDR2 YFSETQ. V lost 2 bases and J lost 4; bases outside the gene matches: 3. The CDR3 protein is CASSLGLAGGPDTQYF. CDR3 coding DNA: TGCGCCAGCAGCTTAGGACTAGCGGGAGGCCCAGATACGCAGTATTTT.

V and J are TRBV5-1 and TRBJ1-1; 11 bases agree with TRBD1. This CDR3 has 17 amino acids. CDR1 and CDR2 from the germline V gene are SGHRS and YFSETQ. J lost 0 bases, V lost 5 bases, and 9 bases had no gene match. DNA of the CDR3: TGCGCCAGCAGTTGGGGACAGGGGGGCCCAATGAACACTGAAGCTTTCTTT. Its translation is CASSWGQGGPMNTEAFF.

The genes are TRBV5-4 and TRBJ2-5; possibly TRBD2 for D (5 bases). Germline V gene lookup returns CDR1 SGHNT and CDR2 YYREEE (reference sequence). The CDR3 length is 15 residues. Trimming left V 0 bases short and J 2 bases short, with 11 bases between. CDR3 in amino acids: CASSLASGGQETQYF. CDR3 nucleotides: TGTGCCAGCAGCTTGGCCAGCGGTGGACAAGAGACCCAGTACTTC.

J is TRBJ2-7 and V is TRBV5-4, with 7 nucleotides matching TRBD2. The CDR3 covers 15 residues. J lost 6 bases, V lost 1 base, and 10 bases had no gene match. Germline V CDR1 and CDR2: SGHNT, YYREEE (reference sequence). CDR3 nucleotides: TGTGCCAGCAGCTTGATGGGAGGGCCCAGGAGCGAGCAGTACTTC. This translates into CASSLMGGPRSEQYF.

This chain uses TRBV11-2 with TRBJ2-1; D perhaps matches TRBD2 (6 bases). The CDR3 length is 12 residues. In germline, CDR1 is SGHAT, CDR2 FQNNGV. Trimming took 5 bases from V and 16 from J, leaving 18 bases between them. CDR3 bases: TGTGCCAGCAGCGAGCGGGTGGATCGGCTATTCTTC. This codes for CASSERVDRLFF.

J is TRBJ2-7 and V is TRBV3-1 (or the pseudogene TRBV3-2); TRBD2 matches 8 bases. The CDR3 covers 15 residues. With V trimmed by 4 bases and J by 0 bases, 5 bases remained unmatched. Germline lookup yields CDR1 LGHDT and CDR2 YNNKEL (reference sequence). CDR3 bases: TGTGCCAGCAGCCCGAGCAGCGGGGGCTCCTACGAGCAGTACTTC. Protein sequence: CASSPSSGGSYEQYF.

Here the CDR3 reads CASSFTGQQPQHF. The CDR3, as DNA: TGTGCCAGCAGTTTCACAGGACAACAGCCCCAGCATTTT. The genes are TRBV12-3 or TRBV12-4 and TRBJ1-5; possibly TRBD1 for D (5 bases). Trimming pared 3 bases from V and 7 bases from J, leaving 10 bases between. The CDR3 spans 13 residues.

The V call is TRBV19, the J call TRBJ1-3; 10 nucleotides align to TRBD1. V lost 9 bases, J lost 0 bases, and 2 bases stayed unmatched. Looked up from germline, CDR1 is LNHDA and CDR2 is SQIVND (reference sequence). The CDR3 spans 14 residues. For the CDR3, the DNA is TGTGCCAGGGGACAGGGGTACTCTGGAAACACCATATATTTT. Protein sequence: CARGQGYSGNTIYF.

This clone was recorded a few times. The chain links TRBV18 to TRBJ1-5; D remains unclear. The CDR3 consists of 14 residues. The germline gives CDR1 KGHSH, CDR2 LQKENI. Trimming cost V 3 bases and J 6 bases, with 12 bases left between them. DNA of the CDR3: TGTGCCAGCTCACCTGCACAAGCGGCTCAGCCCCAGCATTTT. Translating it yields CASSPAQAAQPQHF. Filled out from reference TRBV18 and TRBJ1-5, the complete variable domain reads NAGVMQNPRHLVRRRGQEARLRCSPMKGHSHVYWYRQLPEEGLKFMVYLQKENIIDESGMPKERFSAEFPKEGPSILRIQQVVRGDSAAYFCASSPAQAAQPQHFGDGTRLSIL.

This sequence joins TRBV28 and TRBJ1-3; D is perhaps TRBD1 (6 bases). The germline V and J ends were trimmed by 4 bases and 2 bases, with 15 bases remaining between them. This CDR3 is built from 16 residues. Per the germline V gene, CDR1 is MDHEN and CDR2 is SYDVKM. The CDR3: CASSSDRYFAGNTIYF. As DNA, the CDR3 is TGTGCCAGCAGTTCTGACAGGTACTTCGCTGGAAACACCATATATTTT.

V usage is TRBV14 and J usage is TRBJ1-1; 7 nucleotides align to TRBD1. Germline CDR1 reads SGHDN; CDR2 reads FVKESK. Trimming took 4 bases from V and 0 from J; bases not matched to a gene: 5. The CDR3 sequence is 15 residues long. The CDR3 is CASSPYRGLNTEAFF. CDR3 sequence (DNA): TGTGCCAGCAGCCCGTACAGGGGATTGAACACTGAAGCTTTCTTT.